This entry concerns a single T cell receptor (beta chain). Its specificity is unknown. The CDR3 has 15 amino acids. CDR1 and CDR2 from the germline V gene are MDHEN and SYDVKM. Trimming removed 5 bases from V and 10 bases from J, with 21 bases in between. The time point here: recipient sample about 28 days before transplant, after cytoreduction. Samples: about 28 days before transplant, then days 30, 100 and 180 after. The repertoire was sequenced with immunoSEQ multiplex PCR; TCRdb's copy has only in-frame clones and lacks some. The sample records about 41,000 clones, approximately 81% being singletons. These data come from a study of T cell clonotyping in hematopoietic cell transplantation. Looking at the study overall: Cytoreduction preceded collection of pretransplant recipient samples.

Study-wide results and limits: At the given depth, recipient repertoires were over 95% de novo clonotypes.

The receptor was derived from a man between 60 and 75 years old with acute myeloid leukemia. Some clones in this sample may be carry-over from other donors' samples. The rearrangement uses TRBV28 and TRBJ1-5, with D uncertain. This specimen consisted of peripheral blood mononuclear cells, obtained before stem cell transplant. The CDR3 loop reads CASSEHGDGGKPQHF. CDR3 nucleotide sequence: TGTGCCAGCAGTGAACATGGTGACGGAGGGAAACCCCAGCATTTT.